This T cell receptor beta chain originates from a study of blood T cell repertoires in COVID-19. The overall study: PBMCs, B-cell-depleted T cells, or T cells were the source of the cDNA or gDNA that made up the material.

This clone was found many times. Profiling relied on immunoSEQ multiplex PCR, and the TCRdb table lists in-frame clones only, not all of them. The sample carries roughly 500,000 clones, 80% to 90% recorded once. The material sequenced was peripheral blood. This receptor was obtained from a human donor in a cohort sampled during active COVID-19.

The chain's CDR3 is CASSSSTGPGSNQPQHF. The CDR3 region has the DNA TGTGCCAGCAGCTCCTCGACAGGGCCAGGGAGCAATCAGCCCCAGCATTTT. V and J are TRBV11-2 and TRBJ1-5; 7 bases agree with TRBD1. Trimming at V came to 4 bases and at J to 1 base, leaving 10 bases not matched to a gene. The CDR3 runs 17 residues. Germline values: CDR1 SGHAT, CDR2 FQNNGV. The full variable domain, with the rest looked up from reference TRBV11-2 and TRBJ1-5, is EAGVAQSPRYKIIEKRQSVAFWCNPISGHATLYWYQQILGQGPKLLIQFQNNGVVDDSQLPKDRFSAERLKGVDSTLKIQPAKLEDSAVYLCASSSSTGPGSNQPQHFGDGTRLSIL.